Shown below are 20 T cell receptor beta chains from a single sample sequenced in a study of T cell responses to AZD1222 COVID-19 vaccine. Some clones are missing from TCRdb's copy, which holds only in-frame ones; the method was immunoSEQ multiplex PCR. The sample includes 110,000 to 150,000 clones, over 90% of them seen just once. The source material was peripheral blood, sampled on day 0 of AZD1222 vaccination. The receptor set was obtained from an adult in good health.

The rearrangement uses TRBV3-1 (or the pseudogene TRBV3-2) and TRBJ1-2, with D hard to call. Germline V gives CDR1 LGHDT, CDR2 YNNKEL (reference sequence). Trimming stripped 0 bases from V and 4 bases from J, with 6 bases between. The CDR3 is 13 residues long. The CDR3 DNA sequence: TGTGCCAGCAGCCAAGAATTGCTCTATGGCTACACCTTC. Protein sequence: CASSQELLYGYTF.

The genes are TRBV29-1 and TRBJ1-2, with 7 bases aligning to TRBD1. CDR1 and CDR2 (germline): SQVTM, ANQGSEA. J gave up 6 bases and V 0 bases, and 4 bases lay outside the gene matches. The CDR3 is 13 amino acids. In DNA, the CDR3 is TGCAGCGTTGAAGATCCCGGACAGGATGGCTACACCTTC. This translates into CSVEDPGQDGYTF.

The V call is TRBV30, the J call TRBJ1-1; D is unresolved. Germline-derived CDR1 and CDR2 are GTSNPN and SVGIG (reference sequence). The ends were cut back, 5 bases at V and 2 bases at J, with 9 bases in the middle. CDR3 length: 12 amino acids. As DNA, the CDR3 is TGTGCCTGGGGACGGAGAAACACTGAAGCTTTCTTT. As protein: CAWGRRNTEAFF.

The CDR3 is CASSLGRTNTEAFF. CDR3 nucleotides: TGTGCCAGCAGTCTGGGACGGACGAACACTGAAGCTTTCTTT. V and J are TRBV6-5 and TRBJ1-1; possible D gene TRBD1, 5 bases. This CDR3 region has 14 residues. Trimming removed 5 bases at V and 1 base at J, with 11 bases between. Per the germline V gene, CDR1 is MNHEY and CDR2 is SVGAGI.

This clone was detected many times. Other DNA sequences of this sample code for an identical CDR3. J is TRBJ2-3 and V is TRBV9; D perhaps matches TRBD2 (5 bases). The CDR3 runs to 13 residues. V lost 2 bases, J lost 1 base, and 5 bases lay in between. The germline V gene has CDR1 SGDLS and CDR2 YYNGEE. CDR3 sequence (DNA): TGTGCCAGCAGCGTGAGGGGCACAGATACGCAGTATTTT. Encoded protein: CASSVRGTDTQYF. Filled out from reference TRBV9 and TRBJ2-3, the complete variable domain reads DSGVTQTPKHLITATGQRVTLRCSPRSGDLSVYWYQQSLDQGLQFLIQYYNGEERAKGNILERFSAQQFPDLHSELNLSSLELGDSALYFCASSVRGTDTQYFGPGTRLTVL.

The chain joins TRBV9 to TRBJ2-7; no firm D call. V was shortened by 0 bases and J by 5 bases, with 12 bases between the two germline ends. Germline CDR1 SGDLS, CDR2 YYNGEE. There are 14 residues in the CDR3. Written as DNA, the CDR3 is TGTGCCAGCAGCGTAGGGGTCAGTTCGGACGAGCAGTACTTC. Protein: CASSVGVSSDEQYF.

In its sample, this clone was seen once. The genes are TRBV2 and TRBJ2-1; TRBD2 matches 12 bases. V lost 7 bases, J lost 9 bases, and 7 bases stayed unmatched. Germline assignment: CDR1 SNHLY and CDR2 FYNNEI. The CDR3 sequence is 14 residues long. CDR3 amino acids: CASTPLAGGTEQFF. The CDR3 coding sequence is TGTGCCAGCACGCCGCTAGCGGGAGGGACTGAGCAGTTCTTC.

DNA of the CDR3: TGTGCCTGGAGGGGCGACTCTGGAAACACCATATATTTT. Protein product: CAWRGDSGNTIYF. The V and J genes are TRBV30 and TRBJ1-3; D is undetermined. V shed 3 bases and J shed 0 bases, with 6 bases lying between them. The CDR3 extends over 13 amino acids. The germline CDR1 and CDR2 sequences are GTSNPN and SVGIG (reference sequence).

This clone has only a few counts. The CDR3 coding sequence is TGTGCCAGCAGCGTAGGTCCCTCAGGGACATACGAGCAGTACTTC. Protein: CASSVGPSGTYEQYF. The V and J genes are TRBV9 and TRBJ2-7; tentative D call: TRBD1 (6 bases). The CDR3 runs to 15 residues. The germline gives CDR1 SGDLS, CDR2 YYNGEE. Trimming cost V 0 bases and J 4 bases, with 14 bases left between them.

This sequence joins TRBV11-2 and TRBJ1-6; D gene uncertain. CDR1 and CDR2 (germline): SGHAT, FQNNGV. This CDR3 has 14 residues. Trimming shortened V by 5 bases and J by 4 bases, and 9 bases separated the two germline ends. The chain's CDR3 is CASSMTFYNSPLHF. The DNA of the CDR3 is TGTGCCAGCAGCATGACGTTTTATAATTCACCCCTCCACTTT.

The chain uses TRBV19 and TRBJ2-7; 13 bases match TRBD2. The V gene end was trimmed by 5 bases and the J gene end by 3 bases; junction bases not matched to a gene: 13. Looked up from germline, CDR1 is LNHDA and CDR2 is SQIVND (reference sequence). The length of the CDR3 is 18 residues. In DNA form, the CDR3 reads TGTGCCAGTAGTTCGGGACTGCCAGGACTAGCGGGAGTCTACGAGCAGTACTTC. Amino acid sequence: CASSSGLPGLAGVYEQYF.

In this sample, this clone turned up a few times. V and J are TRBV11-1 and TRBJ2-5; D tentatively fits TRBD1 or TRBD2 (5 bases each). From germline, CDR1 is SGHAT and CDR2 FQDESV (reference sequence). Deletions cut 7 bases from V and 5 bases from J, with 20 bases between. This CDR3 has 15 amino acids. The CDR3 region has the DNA TGTGCCAGCAACCCTCTTGGGGCCCCGGGGGAGACCCAGTACTTC. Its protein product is CASNPLGAPGETQYF.

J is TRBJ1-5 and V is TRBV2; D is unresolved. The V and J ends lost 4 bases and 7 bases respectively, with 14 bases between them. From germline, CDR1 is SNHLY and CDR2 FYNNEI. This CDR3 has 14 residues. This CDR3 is CASSAPWGGQPQHF. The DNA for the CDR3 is TGTGCCAGCAGTGCGCCCTGGGGAGGACAGCCCCAGCATTTT. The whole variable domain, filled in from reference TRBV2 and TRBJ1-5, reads EPEVTQTPSHQVTQMGQEVILRCVPISNHLYFYWYRQILGQKVEFLVSFYNNEISEKSEIFDDQFSVERPDGSNFTLKIRSTKLEDSAMYFCASSAPWGGQPQHFGDGTRLSIL.

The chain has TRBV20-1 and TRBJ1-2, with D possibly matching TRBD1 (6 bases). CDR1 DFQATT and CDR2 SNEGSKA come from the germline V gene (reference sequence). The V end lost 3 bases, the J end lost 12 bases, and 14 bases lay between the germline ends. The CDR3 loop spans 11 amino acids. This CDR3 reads CSASRGGGDTF. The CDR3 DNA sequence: TGCAGTGCTAGTAGAGGGGGTGGGGACACCTTC.

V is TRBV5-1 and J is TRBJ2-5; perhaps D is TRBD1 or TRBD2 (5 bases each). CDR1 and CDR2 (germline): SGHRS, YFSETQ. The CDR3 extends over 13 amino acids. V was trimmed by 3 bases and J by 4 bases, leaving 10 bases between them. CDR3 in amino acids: CASSWGPLETQYF. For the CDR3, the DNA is TGCGCCAGCAGCTGGGGACCCTTAGAGACCCAGTACTTC.

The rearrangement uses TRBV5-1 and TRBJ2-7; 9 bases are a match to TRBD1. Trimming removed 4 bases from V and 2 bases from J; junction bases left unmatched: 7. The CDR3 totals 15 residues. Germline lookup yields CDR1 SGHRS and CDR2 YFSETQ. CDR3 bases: TGCGCCAGCAGCCCACGACAGGGGGTGGCCTACGAGCAGTACTTC. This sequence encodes CASSPRQGVAYEQYF.

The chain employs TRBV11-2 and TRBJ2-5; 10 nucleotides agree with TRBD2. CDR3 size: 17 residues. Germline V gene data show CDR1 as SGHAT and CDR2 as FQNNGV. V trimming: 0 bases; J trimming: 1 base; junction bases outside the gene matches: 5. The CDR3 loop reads CASSLDRLAGGQETQYF. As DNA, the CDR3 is TGTGCCAGCAGCTTAGATCGCTTAGCGGGAGGCCAAGAGACCCAGTACTTC. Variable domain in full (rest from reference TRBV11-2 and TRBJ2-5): EAGVAQSPRYKIIEKRQSVAFWCNPISGHATLYWYQQILGQGPKLLIQFQNNGVVDDSQLPKDRFSAERLKGVDSTLKIQPAKLEDSAVYLCASSLDRLAGGQETQYFGPGTRLLVL.

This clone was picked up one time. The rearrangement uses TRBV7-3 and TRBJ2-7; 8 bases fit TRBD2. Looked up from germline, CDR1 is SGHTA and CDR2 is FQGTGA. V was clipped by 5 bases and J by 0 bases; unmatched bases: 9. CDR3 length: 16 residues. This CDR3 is CASSVRAGVRSYEQYF. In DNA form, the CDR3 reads TGTGCCAGCAGCGTCCGAGCGGGAGTCCGCTCCTACGAGCAGTACTTC.

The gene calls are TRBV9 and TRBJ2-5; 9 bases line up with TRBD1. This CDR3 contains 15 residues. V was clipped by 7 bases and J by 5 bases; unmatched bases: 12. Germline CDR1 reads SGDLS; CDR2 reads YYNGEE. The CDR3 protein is CASAAGQGESETQYF. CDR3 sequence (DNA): TGTGCCAGCGCCGCGGGACAGGGTGAGTCGGAGACCCAGTACTTC. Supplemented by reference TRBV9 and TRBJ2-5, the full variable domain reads DSGVTQTPKHLITATGQRVTLRCSPRSGDLSVYWYQQSLDQGLQFLIQYYNGEERAKGNILERFSAQQFPDLHSELNLSSLELGDSALYFCASAAGQGESETQYFGPGTRLLVL.

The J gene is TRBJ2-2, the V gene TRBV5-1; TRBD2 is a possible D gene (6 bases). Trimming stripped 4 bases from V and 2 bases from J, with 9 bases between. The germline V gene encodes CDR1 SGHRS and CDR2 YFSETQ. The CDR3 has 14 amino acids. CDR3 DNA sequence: TGCGCCAGCAGCCGCGGGACCAACACCGGGGAGCTGTTTTTT. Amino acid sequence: CASSRGTNTGELFF.